The subject of this entry is one TCR beta chain. Its antigen is not known. This entry belongs to a study of shared clonotypes between healthy human individuals. Study-wide results and caveats: Despite large depth, sorted-subset datasets appeared incompletely sequenced. Shared across several donors were around 5% of the naive CD4 clonotypes. Investigators expected sequencing depth to affect clonotype sharing among donors.

Profiled with immunoSEQ multiplex PCR; TCRdb holds only in-frame clones, not every one. The data contain just over 2,000,000 clones, roughly 94% of them singletons. The CDR3 has 16 amino acids. V dropped 0 bases and J dropped 7; count of bases not matched to a gene: 8. CDR1 and CDR2 (germline): MNHEY, SVGAGI. Naive CD8 cells lacked CD45RO and underwent positive selection for CCR7, leaving out terminally differentiated effector memory CD45RA+ cells. Donors were healthy HIV-negative adults without recent acute infections or vaccinations. The specimen sequenced was naive CD8+ T cells sorted from blood. This TCR was recovered from a man aged 18 to 29 in good health. V is TRBV6-5 and J is TRBJ2-1, with TRBD1 matching over 8 bases. The CDR3 DNA reads TGTGCCAGCAGTTACTCGACAGGGGAGATAGAGAATGAGCAGTTCTTC. Amino acids: CASSYSTGEIENEQFF.